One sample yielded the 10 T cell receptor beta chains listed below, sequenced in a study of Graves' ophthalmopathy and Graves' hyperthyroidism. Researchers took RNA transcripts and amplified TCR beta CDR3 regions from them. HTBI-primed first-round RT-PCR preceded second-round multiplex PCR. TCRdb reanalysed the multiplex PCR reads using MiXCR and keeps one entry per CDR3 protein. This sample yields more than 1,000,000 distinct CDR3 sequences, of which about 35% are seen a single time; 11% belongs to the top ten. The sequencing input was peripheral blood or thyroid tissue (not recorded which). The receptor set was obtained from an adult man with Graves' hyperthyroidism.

The CDR3 DNA follows: TGTGCCAGCAGCTTAGCCACTAGCGGCCGCACAGATACGCAGTATTTT. Its protein is CASSLATSGRTDTQYF. The J gene is TRBJ2-3, the V gene TRBV7-2, with 8 positions matching TRBD2. In germline, CDR1 is SGHTA, CDR2 FQGNSA. CDR3 length equals 16 residues. The V gene end was trimmed by 0 bases and the J gene end by 1 base; junction bases not matched to a gene: 3.

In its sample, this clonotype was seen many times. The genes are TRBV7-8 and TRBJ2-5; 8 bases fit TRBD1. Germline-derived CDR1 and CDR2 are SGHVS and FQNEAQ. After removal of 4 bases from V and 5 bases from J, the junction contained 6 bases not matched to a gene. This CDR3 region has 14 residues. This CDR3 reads CASSSRTGWETQYF. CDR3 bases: TGTGCCAGCAGCTCCCGGACAGGGTGGGAGACCCAGTACTTC.

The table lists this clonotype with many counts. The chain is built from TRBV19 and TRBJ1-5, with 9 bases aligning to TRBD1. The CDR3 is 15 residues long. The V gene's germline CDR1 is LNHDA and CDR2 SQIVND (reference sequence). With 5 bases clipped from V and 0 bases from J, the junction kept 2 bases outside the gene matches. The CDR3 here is CASSGGQGSNQPQHF. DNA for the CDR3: TGTGCCAGTAGTGGGGGACAGGGTAGCAATCAGCCCCAGCATTTT.

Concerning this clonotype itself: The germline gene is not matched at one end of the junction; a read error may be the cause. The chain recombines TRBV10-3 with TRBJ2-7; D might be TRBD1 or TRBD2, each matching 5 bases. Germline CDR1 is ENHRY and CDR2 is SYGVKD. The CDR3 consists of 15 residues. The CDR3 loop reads CASSARDASFYEQYF. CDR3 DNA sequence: TGTGCCAGCAGTGCCCGGGACGCCTCTTTCTACGAGCAGTACTTC.

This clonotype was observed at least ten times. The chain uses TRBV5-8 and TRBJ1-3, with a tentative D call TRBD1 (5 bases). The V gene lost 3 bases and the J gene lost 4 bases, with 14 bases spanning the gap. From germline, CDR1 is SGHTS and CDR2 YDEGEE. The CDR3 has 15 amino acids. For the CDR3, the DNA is TGTGCCAGCAGCTCTAGAGGCCGGGGCGGAAACACCATATATTTT. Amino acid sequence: CASSSRGRGGNTIYF.

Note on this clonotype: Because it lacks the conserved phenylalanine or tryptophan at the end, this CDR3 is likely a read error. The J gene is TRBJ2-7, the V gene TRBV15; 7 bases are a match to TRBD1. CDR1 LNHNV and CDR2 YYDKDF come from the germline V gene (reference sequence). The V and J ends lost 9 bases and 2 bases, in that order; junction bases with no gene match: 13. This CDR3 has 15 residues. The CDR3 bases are TGTGCCACTACGGATAGGGGGCAGAGCACCTACGAGCAGTACTCC. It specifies CATTDRGQSTYEQYS.

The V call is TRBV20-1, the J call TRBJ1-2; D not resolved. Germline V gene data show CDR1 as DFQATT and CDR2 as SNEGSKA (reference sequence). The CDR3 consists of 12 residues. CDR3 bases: TGCACCCGCAAGACGGCCAACTATGGCTACACCTTC. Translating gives CTRKTANYGYTF.

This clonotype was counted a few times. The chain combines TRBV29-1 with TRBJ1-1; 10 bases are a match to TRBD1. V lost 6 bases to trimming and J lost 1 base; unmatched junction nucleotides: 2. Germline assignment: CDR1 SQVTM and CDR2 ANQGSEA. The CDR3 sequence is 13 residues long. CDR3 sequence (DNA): TGCAGCGTACGGACAGGGGGGAACACTGAAGCTTTCTTT. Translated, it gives CSVRTGGNTEAFF.

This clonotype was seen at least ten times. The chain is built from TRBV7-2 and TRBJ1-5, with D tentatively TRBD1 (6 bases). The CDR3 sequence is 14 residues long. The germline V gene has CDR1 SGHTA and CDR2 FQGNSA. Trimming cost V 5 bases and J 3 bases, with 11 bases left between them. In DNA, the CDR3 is TGTGCCAGCAGCAAACAGGGTCTCAATCAGCCCCAGCATTTT. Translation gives CASSKQGLNQPQHF.

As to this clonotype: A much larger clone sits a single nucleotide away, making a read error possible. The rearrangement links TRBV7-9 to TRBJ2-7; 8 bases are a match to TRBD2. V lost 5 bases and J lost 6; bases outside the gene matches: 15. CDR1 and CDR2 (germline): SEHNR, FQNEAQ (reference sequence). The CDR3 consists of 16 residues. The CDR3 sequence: CASSPAGGLAGREQYF. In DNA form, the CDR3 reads TGTGCCAGCAGCCCCGCGGGGGGCCTAGCGGGTCGCGAGCAGTACTTC.